A single T cell receptor beta chain is shown here with its context. The data originate from a study of CD8 T cells in Susac syndrome. From germline, CDR1 is SGHTA and CDR2 FQGTGA. This CDR3 is built from 14 residues. Trimming took 6 bases from V and 7 from J; bases not matched to a gene: 7. Reverse transcription of about 0.5 to 1 ug RNA used random hexamers. Multiplex PCR with immunoSEQ amplified the TCR beta CDR3 across 54 Vbeta and 13 Jbeta. One entry per CDR3 protein results from TCRdb running MiXCR on the immunoSEQ multiplex PCR reads. This sample carries approximately 120,000 distinct CDR3 sequences, around nine tenths of them seen once, and the ten largest clones take 0.13% to 0.15%. CD8+ and CD4+ T cells taken from blood had their TCR beta sequenced. Bulk CD8+ and CD4+ cells came from magnetic negative isolation; CD8+ TEMRA by FACS.

The receptor was derived from a human donor in good health. The rearrangement uses TRBV7-3 and TRBJ2-3, with TRBD2 identical over 10 bases. Sequenced material: CD4+ T cells from PBMCs. CDR3 sequence: CASRGSGGVNTQYF. The DNA of the CDR3 is TGTGCCAGCAGAGGGAGCGGGGGGGTCAATACGCAGTATTTT.